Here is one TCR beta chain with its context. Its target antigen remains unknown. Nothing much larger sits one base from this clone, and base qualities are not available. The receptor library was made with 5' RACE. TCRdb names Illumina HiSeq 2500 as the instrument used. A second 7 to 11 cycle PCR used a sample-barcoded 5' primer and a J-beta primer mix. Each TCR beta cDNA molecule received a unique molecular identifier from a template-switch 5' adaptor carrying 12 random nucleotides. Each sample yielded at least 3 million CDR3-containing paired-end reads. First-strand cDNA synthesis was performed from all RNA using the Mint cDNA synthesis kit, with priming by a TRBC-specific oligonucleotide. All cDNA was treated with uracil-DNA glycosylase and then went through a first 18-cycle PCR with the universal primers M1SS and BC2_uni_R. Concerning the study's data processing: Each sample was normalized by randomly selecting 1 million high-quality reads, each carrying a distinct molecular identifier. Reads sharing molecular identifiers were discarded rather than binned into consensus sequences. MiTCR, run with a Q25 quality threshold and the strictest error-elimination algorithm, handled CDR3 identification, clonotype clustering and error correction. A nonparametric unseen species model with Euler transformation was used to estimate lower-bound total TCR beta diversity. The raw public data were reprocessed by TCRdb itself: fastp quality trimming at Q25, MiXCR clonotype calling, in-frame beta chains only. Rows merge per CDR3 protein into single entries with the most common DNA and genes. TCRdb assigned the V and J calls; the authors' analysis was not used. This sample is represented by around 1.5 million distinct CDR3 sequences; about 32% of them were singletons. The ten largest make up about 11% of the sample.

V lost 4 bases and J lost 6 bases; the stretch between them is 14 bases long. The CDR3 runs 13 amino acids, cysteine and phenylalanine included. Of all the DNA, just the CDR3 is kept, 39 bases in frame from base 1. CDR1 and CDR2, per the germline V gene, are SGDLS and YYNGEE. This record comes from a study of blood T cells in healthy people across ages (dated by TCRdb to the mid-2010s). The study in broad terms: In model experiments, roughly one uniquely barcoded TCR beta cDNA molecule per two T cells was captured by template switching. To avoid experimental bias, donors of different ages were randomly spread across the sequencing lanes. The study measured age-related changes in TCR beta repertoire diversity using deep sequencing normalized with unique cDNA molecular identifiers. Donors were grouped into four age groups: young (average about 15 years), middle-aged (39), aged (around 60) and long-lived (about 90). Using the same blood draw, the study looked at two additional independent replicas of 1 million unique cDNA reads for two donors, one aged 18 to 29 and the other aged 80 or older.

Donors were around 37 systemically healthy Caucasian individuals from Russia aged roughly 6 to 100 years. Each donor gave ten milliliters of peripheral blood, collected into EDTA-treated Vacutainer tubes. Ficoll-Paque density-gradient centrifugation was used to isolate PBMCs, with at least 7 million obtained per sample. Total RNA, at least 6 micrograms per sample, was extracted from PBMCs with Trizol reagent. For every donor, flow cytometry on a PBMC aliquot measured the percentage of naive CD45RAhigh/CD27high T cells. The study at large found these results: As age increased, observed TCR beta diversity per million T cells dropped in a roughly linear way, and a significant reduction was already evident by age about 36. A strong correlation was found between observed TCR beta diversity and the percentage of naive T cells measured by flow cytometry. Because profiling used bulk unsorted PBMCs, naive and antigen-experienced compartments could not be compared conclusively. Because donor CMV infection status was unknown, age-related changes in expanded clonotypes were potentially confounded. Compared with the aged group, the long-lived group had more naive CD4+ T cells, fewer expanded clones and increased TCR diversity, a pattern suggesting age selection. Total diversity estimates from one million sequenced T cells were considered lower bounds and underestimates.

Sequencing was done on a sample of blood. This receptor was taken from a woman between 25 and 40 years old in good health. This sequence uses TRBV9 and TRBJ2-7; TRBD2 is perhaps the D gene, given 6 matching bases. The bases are TGTGCCAGCAGCACCCGGGACTGGGTCGAGCAGTACTTC. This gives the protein CASSTRDWVEQYF.